The entry that follows covers one T cell receptor beta chain sequence. The data derive from a study of blood T cells in healthy people across ages. Each donor gave 9 to 10 milliliters of peripheral blood. Next came a second PCR, run for about 7 to 12 cycles, which used a sample-barcoded 5' primer along with a J-beta primer mix. TCRdb reprocessed the 5' RACE reads via MiXCR and lists one record per CDR3 protein. Among approximately 810,000 distinct CDR3 sequences listed, around 36% were seen once. The V gene end was trimmed by 6 bases and the J gene end by 8 bases; junction bases not matched to a gene: 3. The CDR3 spans 12 residues. Germline CDR1 is KGHSH and CDR2 is LQKENI.

The source material was blood. This TCR came from a man aged 18 to 30 in good health. The V and J genes are TRBV18 and TRBJ2-1, with 8 bases that match TRBD1. CDR3 DNA: TGTGCCAGCTCCCCAGGGGGCCATGAGCAGTTCTTC. Amino acids: CASSPGGHEQFF.